This TCR beta chain was retrieved from a study of tumor and adjacent non-tumor tissue in lung cancer. Concerning this clonotype: The junction departs from germline at one end; a sequencing error may be responsible.

The library came from three nested PCR rounds adapted from ARM-PCR protocols. TCRdb processed the multiplex PCR reads anew with MiXCR; each CDR3 protein has one entry. The sample has fewer than 130,000 distinct CDR3 sequences, approximately 84% seen once. RNA was extracted from bulk tissue without any cell sorting. Between August and November 2014, newly diagnosed, chemotherapy-naive lung cancer patients underwent thoracic surgery in China. This CDR3 has 15 amino acids. The germline V gene has CDR1 SGHNT and CDR2 YYREEE (reference sequence). The TCR comes from a man aged 65 to 79 with non-small cell lung cancer. The sequencing input was lung tumor tissue. The chain carries TRBV5-4 and TRBJ1-1, with D unresolved. Here the CDR3 DNA reads TGTGCCAGCAGCCTAGGGATGGGGATGAATACTGGAGCTTTCTTT. It codes for CASSLGMGMNTGAFF.